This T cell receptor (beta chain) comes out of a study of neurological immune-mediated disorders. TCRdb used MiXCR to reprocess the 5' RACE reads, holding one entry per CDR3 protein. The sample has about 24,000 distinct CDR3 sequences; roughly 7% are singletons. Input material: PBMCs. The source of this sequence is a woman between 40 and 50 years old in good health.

The CDR3 is CSVRWTENTGELFF. DNA of the CDR3: TGCAGCGTTCGCTGGACAGAGAACACCGGGGAGCTGTTTTTT. The chain couples TRBV29-1 to TRBJ2-2; maybe TRBD1 (6 bases). There are 14 residues in the CDR3. V lost 5 bases and J lost 1, with 11 bases in between. The germline V gene encodes CDR1 SQVTM and CDR2 ANQGSEA.